Included here is one T cell receptor (beta chain) sequence, with context. The data were produced by immunoSEQ multiplex PCR, yet TCRdb's version contains in-frame clones alone and is incomplete. The repertoire holds 40,000 to 55,000 clones, with around nine tenths as singletons. These data come from a study of blood T cell repertoires in COVID-19. The clonotype originates from a woman aged 80 or older with acute or convalescent COVID-19. Sequences were obtained from peripheral blood.

CDR3: CASSFFRDSNNEQFF. The CDR3 DNA is TGTGCCAGCAGTTTCTTCCGGGACAGTAACAATGAGCAGTTCTTC. The chain couples TRBV11-2 to TRBJ2-1; 7 nucleotides agree with TRBD1. The germline gives CDR1 SGHAT, CDR2 FQNNGV. V dropped 6 bases and J dropped 5; count of bases not matched to a gene: 10. The CDR3 extends over 15 amino acids.